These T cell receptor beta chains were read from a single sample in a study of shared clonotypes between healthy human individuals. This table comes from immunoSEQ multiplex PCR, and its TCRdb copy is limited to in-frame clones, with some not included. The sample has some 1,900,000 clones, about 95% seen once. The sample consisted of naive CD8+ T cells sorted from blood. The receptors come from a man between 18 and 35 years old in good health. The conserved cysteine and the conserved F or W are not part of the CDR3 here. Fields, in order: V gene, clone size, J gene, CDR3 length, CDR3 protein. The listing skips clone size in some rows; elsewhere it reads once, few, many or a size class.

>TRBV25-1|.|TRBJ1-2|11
ASSADRADGYT
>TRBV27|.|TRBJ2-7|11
ASSGLSRDEQY
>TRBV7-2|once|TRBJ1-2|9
ASSLGDGYT
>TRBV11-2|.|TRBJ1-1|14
ASSIILSTGHTEAF
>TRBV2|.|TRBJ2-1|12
ASIVSGGADEQF
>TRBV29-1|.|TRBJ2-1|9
SVTDYNEQF
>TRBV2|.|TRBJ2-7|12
ASSAGQGMNEQY
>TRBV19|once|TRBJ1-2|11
ASSTDPGDGYT
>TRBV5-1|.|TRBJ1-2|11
ASSLEPRSGYT
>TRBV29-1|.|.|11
SVEEGVGYEQY
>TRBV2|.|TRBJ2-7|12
ASSEGTGSEEQY
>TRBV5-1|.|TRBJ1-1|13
ASSYRKDSYTEAF
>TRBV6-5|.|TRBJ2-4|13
ASSPNLGGGGIQY
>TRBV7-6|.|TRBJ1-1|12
ASSQRRGITEAF
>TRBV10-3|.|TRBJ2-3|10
AISEDIDTQY
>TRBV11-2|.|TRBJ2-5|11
ASSLEPGETQY
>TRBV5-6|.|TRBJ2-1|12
ASSLGGRDLEQF
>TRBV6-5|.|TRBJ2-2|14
ASSYSSGNMAGELF
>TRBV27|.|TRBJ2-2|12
ASSYAGNTGELF
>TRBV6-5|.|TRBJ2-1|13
ASSYGGRVSNEQF
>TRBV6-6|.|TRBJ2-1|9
ASRLWDEQF
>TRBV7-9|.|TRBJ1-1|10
ASSPDGSDAF
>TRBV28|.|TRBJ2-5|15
ASSLGTSGGDQETQY
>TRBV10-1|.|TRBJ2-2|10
ASSAGTGELF
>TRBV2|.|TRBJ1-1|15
ASSDLPTGEMNTEAF
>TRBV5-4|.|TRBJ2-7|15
ASSTGQGIGPIYEQY
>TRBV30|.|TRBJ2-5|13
AWTEGSGHQETQY
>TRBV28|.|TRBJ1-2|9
ASRRDYGYT
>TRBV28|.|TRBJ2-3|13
ASSLQRTSDDTQY
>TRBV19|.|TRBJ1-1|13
ASSIDLLKNTEAF
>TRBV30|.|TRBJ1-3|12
ACLTGLHGNTIY
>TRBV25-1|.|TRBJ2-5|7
ASIEGQY
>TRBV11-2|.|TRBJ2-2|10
ASSPDTGELF
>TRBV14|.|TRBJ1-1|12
ASSHIQGSTEAF
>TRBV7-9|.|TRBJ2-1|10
ASSLAHNEQF
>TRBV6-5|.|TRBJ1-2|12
ASSFEPGNYGYT
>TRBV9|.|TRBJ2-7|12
ASSVTGANYEQY
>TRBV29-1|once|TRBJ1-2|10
SVDFRSYGYT
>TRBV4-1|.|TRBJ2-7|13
ASSQEGQGVYEQY
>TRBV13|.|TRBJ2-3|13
ASSLRTGGTDTQY